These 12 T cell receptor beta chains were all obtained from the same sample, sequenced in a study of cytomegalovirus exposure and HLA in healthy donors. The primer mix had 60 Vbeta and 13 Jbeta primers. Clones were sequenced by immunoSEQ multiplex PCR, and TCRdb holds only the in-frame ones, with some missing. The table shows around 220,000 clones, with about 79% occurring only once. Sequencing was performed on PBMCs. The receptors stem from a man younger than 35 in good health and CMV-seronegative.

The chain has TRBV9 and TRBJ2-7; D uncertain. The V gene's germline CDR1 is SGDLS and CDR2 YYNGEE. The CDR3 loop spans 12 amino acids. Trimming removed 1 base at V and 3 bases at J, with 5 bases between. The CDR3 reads CASSVNSYEQYF. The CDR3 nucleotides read TGTGCCAGCAGCGTAAACAGCTACGAGCAGTACTTC.

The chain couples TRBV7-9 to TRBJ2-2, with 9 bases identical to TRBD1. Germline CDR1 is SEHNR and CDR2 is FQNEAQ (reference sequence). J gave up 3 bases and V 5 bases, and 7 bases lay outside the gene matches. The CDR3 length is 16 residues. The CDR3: CASSHLGTGYTGELFF. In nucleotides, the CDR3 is TGTGCCAGCAGCCACCTGGGGACAGGGTACACCGGGGAGCTGTTTTTT.

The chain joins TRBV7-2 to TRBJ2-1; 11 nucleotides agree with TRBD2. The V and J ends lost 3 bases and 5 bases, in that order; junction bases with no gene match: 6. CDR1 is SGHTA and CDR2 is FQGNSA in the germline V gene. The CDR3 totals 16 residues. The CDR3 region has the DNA TGTGCCAGCAGCTTTTCACTAGCGGGGGACCACAATGAGCAGTTCTTC. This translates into CASSFSLAGDHNEQFF.

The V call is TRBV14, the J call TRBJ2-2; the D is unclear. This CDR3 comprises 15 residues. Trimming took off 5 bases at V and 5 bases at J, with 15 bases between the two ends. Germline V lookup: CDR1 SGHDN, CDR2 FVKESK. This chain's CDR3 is CASSARIGETGELFF. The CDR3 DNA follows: TGTGCCAGCAGCGCTAGGATCGGTGAGACCGGGGAGCTGTTTTTT.

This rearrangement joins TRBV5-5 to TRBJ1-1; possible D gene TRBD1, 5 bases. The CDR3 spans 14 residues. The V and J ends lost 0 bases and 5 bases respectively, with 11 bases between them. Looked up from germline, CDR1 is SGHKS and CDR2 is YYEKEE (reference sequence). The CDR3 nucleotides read TGTGCCAGCAGCTTGGGGGGGGTGTTGACTGAAGCTTTCTTT. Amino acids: CASSLGGVLTEAFF.

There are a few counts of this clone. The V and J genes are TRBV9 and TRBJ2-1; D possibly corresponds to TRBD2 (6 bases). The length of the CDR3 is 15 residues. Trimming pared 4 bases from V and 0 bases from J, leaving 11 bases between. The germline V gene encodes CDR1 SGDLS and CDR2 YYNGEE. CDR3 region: CASSSGGLSYNEQFF. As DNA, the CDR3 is TGTGCCAGCAGCTCCGGAGGGCTCTCCTACAATGAGCAGTTCTTC. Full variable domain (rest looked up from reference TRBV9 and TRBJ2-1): DSGVTQTPKHLITATGQRVTLRCSPRSGDLSVYWYQQSLDQGLQFLIQYYNGEERAKGNILERFSAQQFPDLHSELNLSSLELGDSALYFCASSSGGLSYNEQFFGPGTRLTVL.

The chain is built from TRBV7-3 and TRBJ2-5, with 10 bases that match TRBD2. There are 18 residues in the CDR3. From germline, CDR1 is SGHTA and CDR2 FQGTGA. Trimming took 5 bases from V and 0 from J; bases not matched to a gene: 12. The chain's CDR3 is CASSPSGTSVGHQETQYF. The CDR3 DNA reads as TGTGCCAGCAGCCCCTCCGGGACTAGCGTGGGGCACCAAGAGACCCAGTACTTC.

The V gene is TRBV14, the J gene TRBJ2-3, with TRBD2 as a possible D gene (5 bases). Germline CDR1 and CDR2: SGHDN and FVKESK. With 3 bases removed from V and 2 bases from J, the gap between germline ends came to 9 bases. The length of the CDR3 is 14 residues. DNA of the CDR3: TGTGCCAGCAGCCAGCGGGCGTTCACAGATACGCAGTATTTT. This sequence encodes CASSQRAFTDTQYF.

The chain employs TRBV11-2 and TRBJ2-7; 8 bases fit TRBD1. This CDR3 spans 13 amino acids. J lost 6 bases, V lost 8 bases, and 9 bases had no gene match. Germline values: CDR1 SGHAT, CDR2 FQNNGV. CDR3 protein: CASRVTGAPEQYF. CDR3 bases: TGTGCCAGCCGCGTGACAGGGGCCCCCGAGCAGTACTTC.

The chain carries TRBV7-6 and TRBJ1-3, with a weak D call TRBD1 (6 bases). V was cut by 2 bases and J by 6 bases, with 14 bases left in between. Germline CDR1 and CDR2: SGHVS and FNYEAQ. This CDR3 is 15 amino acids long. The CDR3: CASSLNPGVANTIYF. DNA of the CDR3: TGTGCCAGCAGCTTAAATCCAGGGGTTGCAAACACCATATATTTT.

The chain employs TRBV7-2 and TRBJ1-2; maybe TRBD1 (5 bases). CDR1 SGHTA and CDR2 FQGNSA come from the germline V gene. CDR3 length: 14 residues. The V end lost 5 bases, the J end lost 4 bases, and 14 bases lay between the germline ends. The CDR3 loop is CASSANQGGYGYTF. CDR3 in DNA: TGTGCCAGCAGCGCAAATCAGGGCGGCTATGGCTACACCTTC.

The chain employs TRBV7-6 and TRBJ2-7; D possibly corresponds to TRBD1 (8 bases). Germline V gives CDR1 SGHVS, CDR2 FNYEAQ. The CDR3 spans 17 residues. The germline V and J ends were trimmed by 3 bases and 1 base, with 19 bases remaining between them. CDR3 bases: TGTGCCAGCAGCTTCGCTTGGGGAGGGACAGGTTCCTACGAGCAGTACTTC. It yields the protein CASSFAWGGTGSYEQYF.